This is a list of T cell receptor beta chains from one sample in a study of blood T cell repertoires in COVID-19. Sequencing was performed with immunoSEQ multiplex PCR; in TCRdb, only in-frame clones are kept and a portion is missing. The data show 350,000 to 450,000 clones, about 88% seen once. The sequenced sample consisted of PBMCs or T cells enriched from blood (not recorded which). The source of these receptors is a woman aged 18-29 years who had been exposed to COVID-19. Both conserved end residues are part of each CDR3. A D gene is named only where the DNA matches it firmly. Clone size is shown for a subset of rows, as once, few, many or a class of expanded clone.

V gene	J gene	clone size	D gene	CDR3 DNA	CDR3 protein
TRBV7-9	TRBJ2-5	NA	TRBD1	TGTGCCAGCAGCTTAGTGTCAGGGGGCGCCTCCGAGACCCAGTACTTC	CASSLVSGGASETQYF
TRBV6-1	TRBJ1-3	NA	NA	TGTGCCAGCAGTGACGCAGGGATTGGAAACACCATATATTTT	CASSDAGIGNTIYF
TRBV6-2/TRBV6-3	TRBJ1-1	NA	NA	TGTGCCAGCAGTTACAGTCTTACAGACATGAACACTGAAGCTTTCTTT	CASSYSLTDMNTEAFF
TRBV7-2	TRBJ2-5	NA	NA	TGTGCCAGCAGCTTAGGGGCAGGGGATTGGGAGACCCAGTACTTC	CASSLGAGDWETQYF
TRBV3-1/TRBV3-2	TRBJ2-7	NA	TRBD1	TGTGCCAGTGGACAGGCCTACGAGCAGTACTTC	CASGQAYEQYF
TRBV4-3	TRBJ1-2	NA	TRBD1	TGCGCCAGCAGCCAAACATCTGGACAGGGCGATGGCTACACCTTC	CASSQTSGQGDGYTF
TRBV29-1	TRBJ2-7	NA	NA	TGCAGCGTTGAAACCCGCCCTGGGGTAGGGGAAATCTACGAGCAGTACTTC	CSVETRPGVGEIYEQYF
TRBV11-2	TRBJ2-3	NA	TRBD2	TGTGCCAGCAGCTGGTCTAGCGGAGGACCCACAGATACGCAGTATTTT	CASSWSSGGPTDTQYF
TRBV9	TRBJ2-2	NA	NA	TGTGCCAGCAGCGTAGCTGGGCGGAACACCGGGGAGCTGTTTTTT	CASSVAGRNTGELFF
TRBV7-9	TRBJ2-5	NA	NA	TGTGCCAGCAGCCCACTAGTCCGCGGGCAAGAAGAGACCCAGTACTTC	CASSPLVRGQEETQYF
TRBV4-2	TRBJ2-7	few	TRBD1	TGTGCCAGCAGCCAGCACAGGGGCGGCGAGCAGTACTTC	CASSQHRGGEQYF
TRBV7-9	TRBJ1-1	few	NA	TGTGCCAGCAGTTGGAATGTGCAGGGTGACAAAGCTTTCTTT	CASSWNVQGDKAFF
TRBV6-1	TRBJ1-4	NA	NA	TGTGCCAGCAGTGAGACAGGACTGATCGAAAAACTGTTTTTT	CASSETGLIEKLFF
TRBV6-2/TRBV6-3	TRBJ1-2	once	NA	TGTGCCAGCAGTTACTCGTCGACGGGGAACTATGGCTACACCTTC	CASSYSSTGNYGYTF
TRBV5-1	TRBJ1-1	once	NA	TGCGCCAGCAGCAAGGGGCCTACCCTCGAAGCTTTCTTT	CASSKGPTLEAFF
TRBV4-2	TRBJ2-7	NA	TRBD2	TGTGCCAGCAGCCCCGGGACTAGCGGGAACACCTACGAGCAGTACTTC	CASSPGTSGNTYEQYF
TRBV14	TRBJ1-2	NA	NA	TGTGCCAGCAGCCAAGACTACAGCCCCTATGGCTACACCTTC	CASSQDYSPYGYTF
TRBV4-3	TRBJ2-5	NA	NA	TGCGCCAGCAGCCAAACTTATGGACTAACCCTTGACGAGACCCAGTACTTC	CASSQTYGLTLDETQYF
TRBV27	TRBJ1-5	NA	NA	TGTGCCAGCAGTTATCTGCCCGTAGAATCCCAGCCCCAGCATTTT	CASSYLPVESQPQHF
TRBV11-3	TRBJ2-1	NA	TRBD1	TGTGCCAGCAGTGGCCGGGACAGGGGGTCCTACAATGAGCAGTTCTTC	CASSGRDRGSYNEQFF
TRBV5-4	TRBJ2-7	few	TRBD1	TGTGCCAGCAGCTCGGAGGGACAGGGAGGGACCTACGAGCAGTACTTC	CASSSEGQGGTYEQYF
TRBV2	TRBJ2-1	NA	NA	TGTGCCAGCAGCCCTCTAAGCGGGATGGGGGGCGGCAATGAGCAGTTCTTC	CASSPLSGMGGGNEQFF
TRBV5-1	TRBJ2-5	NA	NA	TGCGCCAGCAGCTTGGTCTCGGGACACTCTCAAGAGACCCAGTACTTC	CASSLVSGHSQETQYF
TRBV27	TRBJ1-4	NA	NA	TGTGCCAGCAGTTTAGGGACACTGGAAAAACTGTTTTTT	CASSLGTLEKLFF
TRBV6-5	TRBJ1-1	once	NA	TGTGCCAGCAGTTATTCAGGGATGAGTGAAGCTTTCTTT	CASSYSGMSEAFF
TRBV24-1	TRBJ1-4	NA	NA	TGTGCCACCAGTGTGGGCCAGGGGAATGAAAAACTGTTTTTT	CATSVGQGNEKLFF
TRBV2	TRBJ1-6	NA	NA	TGTGCCAGCAGTGAAGCGGGCAGGGATTCATCACCCCTCCACTTT	CASSEAGRDSSPLHF
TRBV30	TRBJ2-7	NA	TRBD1	TGTGCCTGGAGTGTACAGGGACAGGGGTACGAGCAGTACTTC	CAWSVQGQGYEQYF
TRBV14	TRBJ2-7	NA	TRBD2	TGTGCCAGCAGCCACCTTGGGACTAGCGGGTACTACGAGCAGTACTTC	CASSHLGTSGYYEQYF
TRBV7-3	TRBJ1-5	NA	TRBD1	TGTGCCAGCAAAGCGACAGGGGGTGGGGACCAGCCCCAGCATTTT	CASKATGGGDQPQHF
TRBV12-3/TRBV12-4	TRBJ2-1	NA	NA	TGTGCCAGCAGTTTAGGGCAGTACAATGAGCAGTTCTTC	CASSLGQYNEQFF
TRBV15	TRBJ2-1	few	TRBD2	TGTGCCACCAGCAGAGATCGGCTAGCGGCGTTAAACAATGAGCAGTTCTTC	CATSRDRLAALNNEQFF
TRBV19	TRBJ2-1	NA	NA	TGTGCCAGTAGTATTTTTGGAGCTGAGCAGTTCTTC	CASSIFGAEQFF
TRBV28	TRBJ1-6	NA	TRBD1	TGTGCCAGCAGCACAGGGGTTCCTATCTATAATTCACCCCTCCACTTT	CASSTGVPIYNSPLHF
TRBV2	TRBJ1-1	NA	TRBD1	TGCGCCAGCGACAGGGGCACTGAAGCTTTCTTT	CASDRGTEAFF
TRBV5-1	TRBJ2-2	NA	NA	TGCGCCAGCAGCCCCCTGGGGGGGTCAGGGGCCGGGGAGCTGTTTTTT	CASSPLGGSGAGELFF
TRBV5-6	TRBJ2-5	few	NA	TGTGCCAGCAAACAAGGAGGTTCCGAGTACTTC	CASKQGGSEYF
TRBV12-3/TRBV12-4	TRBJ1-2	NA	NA	TGTGCCAGCAGTTTTCTATATGGCTACACCTTC	CASSFLYGYTF
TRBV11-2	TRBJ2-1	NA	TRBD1	TGTGCCAGCAGCCCCGCCCTGGGACAGGGACCAAATGAGCAGTTCTTC	CASSPALGQGPNEQFF
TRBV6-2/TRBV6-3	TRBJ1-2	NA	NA	TGTGCCAGCAGTGGGTCCGGGACAACCCTCTATGGCTACACCTTC	CASSGSGTTLYGYTF
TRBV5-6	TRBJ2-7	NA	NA	TGTGCCAGCAGCTTGGAAGAGGGCTCCTACGAGCAGTACTTC	CASSLEEGSYEQYF
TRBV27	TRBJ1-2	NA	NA	TGTGCCAGCAGTTTAAAACAGGCCGATGGCTACACCTTC	CASSLKQADGYTF
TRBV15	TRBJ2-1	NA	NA	TGTGCCACCAGCAGAGGAGGGGGACGTAGCGCCCCACAGCCCCGGTTTGGGTACAATGAGCAGTTCTTC	CATSRGGGRSAPQPRFGYNEQFF
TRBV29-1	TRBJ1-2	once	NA	TGCAGCGTTGGGGGGGTTATTGCCTATGGCTACACCTTC	CSVGGVIAYGYTF
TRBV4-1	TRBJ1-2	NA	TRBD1	TGCGCCAGCAGCCACCCTTCGGGACAGGGAACGTCCAACTATGGCTACACCTTC	CASSHPSGQGTSNYGYTF
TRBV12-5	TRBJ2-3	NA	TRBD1	TGTGCTAGTGGTCCGGGACAGGGAGGCACAGATACGCAGTATTTT	CASGPGQGGTDTQYF
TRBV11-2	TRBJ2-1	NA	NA	TGTGCCAGCAGCTTGGGGGCCGGGGACAATGAGCAGTTCTTC	CASSLGAGDNEQFF
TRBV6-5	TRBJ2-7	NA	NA	TGTGCCAGCCAGGGTGGGGCCTACGAGCAGTACTTC	CASQGGAYEQYF